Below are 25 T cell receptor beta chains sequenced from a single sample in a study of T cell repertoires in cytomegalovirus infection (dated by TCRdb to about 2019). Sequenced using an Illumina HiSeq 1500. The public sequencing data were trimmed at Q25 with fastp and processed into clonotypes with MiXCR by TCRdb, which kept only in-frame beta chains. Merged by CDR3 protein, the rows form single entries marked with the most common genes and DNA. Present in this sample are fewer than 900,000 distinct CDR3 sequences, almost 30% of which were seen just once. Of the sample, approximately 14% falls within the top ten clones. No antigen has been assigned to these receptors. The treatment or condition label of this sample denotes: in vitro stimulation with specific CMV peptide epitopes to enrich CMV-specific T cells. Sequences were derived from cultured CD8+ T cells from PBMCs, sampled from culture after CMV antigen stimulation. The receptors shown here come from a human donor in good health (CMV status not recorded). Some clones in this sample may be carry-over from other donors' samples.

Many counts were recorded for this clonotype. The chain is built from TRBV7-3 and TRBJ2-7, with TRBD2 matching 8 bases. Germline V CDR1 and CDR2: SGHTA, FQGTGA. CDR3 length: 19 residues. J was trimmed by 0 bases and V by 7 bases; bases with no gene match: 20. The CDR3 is CASKVAPGSGGRVSYEQYV. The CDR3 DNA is TGTGCCAGCAAAGTCGCCCCGGGGAGCGGGGGCCGGGTCTCCTACGAGCAGTACGTC.

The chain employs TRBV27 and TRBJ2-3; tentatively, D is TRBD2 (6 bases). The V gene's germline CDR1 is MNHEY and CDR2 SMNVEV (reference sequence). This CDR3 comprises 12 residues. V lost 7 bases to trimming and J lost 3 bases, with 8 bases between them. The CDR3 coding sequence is TGTGCCAGCATTGGGGGGACAGATACGCAGTATTTT. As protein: CASIGGTDTQYF.

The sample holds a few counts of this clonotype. The CDR3 DNA reads TGTGCCACCAGTTCCCGAGGGGGCAATGAGCAGTTCTTC. It is translated as CATSSRGGNEQFF. V and J are TRBV24-1 and TRBJ2-1; perhaps TRBD1 as D (6 bases). The V gene lost 6 bases and the J gene lost 6 bases, with 11 bases spanning the gap. The V gene's germline CDR1 is KGHDR and CDR2 SFDVKD. The CDR3 totals 13 residues.

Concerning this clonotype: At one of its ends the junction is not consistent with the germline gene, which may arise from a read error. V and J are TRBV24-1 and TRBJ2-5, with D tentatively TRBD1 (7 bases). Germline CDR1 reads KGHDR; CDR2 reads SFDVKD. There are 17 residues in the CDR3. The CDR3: CAPGDSKRPTISEPQYF. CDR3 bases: TGTGCCCCGGGGGACAGCAAACGGCCTACGATTTCAGAGCCCCAGTACTTC.

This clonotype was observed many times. CDR3 nucleotide sequence: TGTGCCAGCAGCTGGCCCCATTCAGGGCTATACGAGCAGTACTTC. This translates into CASSWPHSGLYEQYF. The chain is built from TRBV7-8 and TRBJ2-7, with D possibly matching TRBD1 (5 bases). Trimming cost V 4 bases and J 4 bases, with 17 bases left between them. Germline loops: CDR1 SGHVS, CDR2 FQNEAQ. This CDR3 region has 15 residues.

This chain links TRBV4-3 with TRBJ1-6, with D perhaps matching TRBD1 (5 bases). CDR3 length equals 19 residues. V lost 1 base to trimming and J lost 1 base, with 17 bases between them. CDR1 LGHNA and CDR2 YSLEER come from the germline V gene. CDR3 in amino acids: CASSQAGYDRSSYNSPLHF. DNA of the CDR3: TGCGCCAGCAGCCAAGCAGGGTACGATCGAAGTTCCTATAATTCACCCCTCCACTTT.

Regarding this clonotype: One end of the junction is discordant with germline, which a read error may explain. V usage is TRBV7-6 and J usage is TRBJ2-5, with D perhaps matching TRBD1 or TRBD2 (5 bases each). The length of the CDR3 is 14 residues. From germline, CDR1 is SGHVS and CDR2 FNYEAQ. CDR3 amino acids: CASSLAVGEETQYF. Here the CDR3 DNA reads TGTGCCAGCAGCTTAGCGGTGGGGGAAGAGACCCAGTACTTT.

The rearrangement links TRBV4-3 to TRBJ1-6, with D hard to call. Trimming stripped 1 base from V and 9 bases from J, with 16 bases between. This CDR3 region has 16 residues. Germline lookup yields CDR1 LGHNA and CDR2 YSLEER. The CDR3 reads CASSQGHGSVFSPLHF. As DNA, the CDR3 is TGCGCCAGCAGCCAAGGCCACGGTTCCGTTTTTTCACCCCTCCACTTT.

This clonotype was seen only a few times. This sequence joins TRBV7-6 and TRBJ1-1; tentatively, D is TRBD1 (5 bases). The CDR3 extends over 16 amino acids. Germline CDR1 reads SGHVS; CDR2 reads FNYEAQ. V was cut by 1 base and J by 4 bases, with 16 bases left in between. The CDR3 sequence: CASSLDAQGWGTEAFF. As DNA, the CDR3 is TGTGCCAGCAGCTTAGATGCTCAGGGATGGGGCACTGAAGCTTTCTTT. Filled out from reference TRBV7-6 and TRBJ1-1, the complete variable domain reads GAGVSQSPRYKVTKRGQDVALRCDPISGHVSLYWYRQALGQGPEFLTYFNYEAQQDKSGLPNDRFSAERPEGSISTLTIQRTEQRDSAMYRCASSLDAQGWGTEAFFGQGTRLTVV.

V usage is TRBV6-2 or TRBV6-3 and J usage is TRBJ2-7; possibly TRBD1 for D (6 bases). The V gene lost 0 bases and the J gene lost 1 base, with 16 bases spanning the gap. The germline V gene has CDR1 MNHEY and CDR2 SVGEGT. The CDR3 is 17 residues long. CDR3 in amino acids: CASSYSLRDITSYEQYV. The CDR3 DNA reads TGTGCCAGCAGTTACTCACTCCGGGACATCACATCCTACGAGCAGTACGTC.

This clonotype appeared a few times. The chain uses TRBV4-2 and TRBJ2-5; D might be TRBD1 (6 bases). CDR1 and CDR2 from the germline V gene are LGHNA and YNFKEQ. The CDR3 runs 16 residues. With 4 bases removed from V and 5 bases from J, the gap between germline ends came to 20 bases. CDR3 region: CASSPPGEGQLETQYF. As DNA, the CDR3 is TGTGCCAGCAGCCCCCCGGGTGAGGGACAACTGGAGACCCAGTACTTC.

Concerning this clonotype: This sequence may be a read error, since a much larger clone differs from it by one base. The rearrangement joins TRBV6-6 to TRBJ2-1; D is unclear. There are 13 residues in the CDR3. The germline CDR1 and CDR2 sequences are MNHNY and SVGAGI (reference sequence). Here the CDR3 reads CVSSYTSYNEQFF. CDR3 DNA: TGTGTCAGCAGTTACACTTCATACAATGAGCAGTTCTTC.

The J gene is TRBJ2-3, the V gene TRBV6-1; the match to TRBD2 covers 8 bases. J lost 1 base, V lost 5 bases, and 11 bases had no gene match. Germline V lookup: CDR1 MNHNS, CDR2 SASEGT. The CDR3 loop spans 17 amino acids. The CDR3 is CASSRGGPGYGTDTQYF. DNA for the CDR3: TGTGCCAGCAGTCGGGGGGGTCCCGGATATGGCACAGATACGCAGTATTTT.

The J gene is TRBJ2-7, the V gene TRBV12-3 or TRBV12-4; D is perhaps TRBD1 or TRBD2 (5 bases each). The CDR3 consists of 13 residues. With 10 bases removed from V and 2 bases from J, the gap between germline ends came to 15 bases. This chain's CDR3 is CATVGTATYEQYF. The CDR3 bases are TGTGCCACCGTTGGGACGGCAACCTACGAGCAGTACTTC.

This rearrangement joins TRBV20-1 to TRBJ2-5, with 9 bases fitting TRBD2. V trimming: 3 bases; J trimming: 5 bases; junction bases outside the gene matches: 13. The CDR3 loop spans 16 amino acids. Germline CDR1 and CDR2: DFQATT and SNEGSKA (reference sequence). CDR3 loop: CSARAPFAGGLETQYF. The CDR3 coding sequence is TGCAGTGCTAGGGCCCCGTTTGCGGGGGGGCTTGAGACCCAGTACTTC.

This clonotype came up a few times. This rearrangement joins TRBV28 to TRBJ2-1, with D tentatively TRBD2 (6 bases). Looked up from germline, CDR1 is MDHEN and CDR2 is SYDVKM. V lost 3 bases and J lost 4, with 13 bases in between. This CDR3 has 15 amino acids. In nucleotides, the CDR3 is TGTGCCAGCAGTTTGAATAGGCGGGGATACAATGAGCAGTTCTTC. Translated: CASSLNRRGYNEQFF.

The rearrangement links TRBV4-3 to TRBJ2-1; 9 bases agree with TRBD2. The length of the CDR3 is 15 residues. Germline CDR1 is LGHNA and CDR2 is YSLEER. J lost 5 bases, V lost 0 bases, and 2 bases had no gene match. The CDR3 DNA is TGCGCCAGCAGCCAAGATGCTAGCGGGGACAATGAGCAGTTCTTC. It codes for CASSQDASGDNEQFF.

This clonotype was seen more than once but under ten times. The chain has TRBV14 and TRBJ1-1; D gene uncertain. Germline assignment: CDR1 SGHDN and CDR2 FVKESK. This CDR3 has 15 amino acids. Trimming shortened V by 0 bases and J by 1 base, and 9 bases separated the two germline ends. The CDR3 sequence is CASSQDESRNTEAFF. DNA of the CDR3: TGTGCCAGCAGCCAAGATGAAAGCAGGAACACTGAAGCTTTCTTT.

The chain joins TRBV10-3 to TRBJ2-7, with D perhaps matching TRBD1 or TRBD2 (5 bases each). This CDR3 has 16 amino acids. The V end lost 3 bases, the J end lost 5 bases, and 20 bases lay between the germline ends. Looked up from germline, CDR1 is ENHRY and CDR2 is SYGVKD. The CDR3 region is CAISEEGGWGSHEQYF. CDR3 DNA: TGTGCCATCAGTGAAGAAGGAGGCTGGGGCTCTCACGAGCAGTACTTC.

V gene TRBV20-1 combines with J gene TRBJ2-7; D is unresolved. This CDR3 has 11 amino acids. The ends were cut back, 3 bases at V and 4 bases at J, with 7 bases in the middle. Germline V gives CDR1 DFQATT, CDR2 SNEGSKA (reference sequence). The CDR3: CSASEGYEQYF. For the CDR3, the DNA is TGCAGTGCTAGTGAAGGGTACGAGCAGTACTTC.

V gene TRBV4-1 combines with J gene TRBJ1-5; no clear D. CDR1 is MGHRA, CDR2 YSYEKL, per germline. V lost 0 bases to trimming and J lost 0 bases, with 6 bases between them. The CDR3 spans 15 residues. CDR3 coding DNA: TGCGCCAGCAGCCAAGAAGGGTCTAGCAATCAGCCCCAGCATTTT. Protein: CASSQEGSSNQPQHF.

This chain's CDR3 is CASSLTDRGDGYTF. The CDR3 region has the DNA TGTGCCAGCAGTTTGACAGACAGGGGTGATGGCTACACCTTC. The gene calls are TRBV27 and TRBJ1-2; 8 bases are shared with TRBD1. The CDR3 extends over 14 amino acids. CDR1 is MNHEY, CDR2 SMNVEV, per germline (reference sequence). J was trimmed by 6 bases and V by 3 bases; bases with no gene match: 6.

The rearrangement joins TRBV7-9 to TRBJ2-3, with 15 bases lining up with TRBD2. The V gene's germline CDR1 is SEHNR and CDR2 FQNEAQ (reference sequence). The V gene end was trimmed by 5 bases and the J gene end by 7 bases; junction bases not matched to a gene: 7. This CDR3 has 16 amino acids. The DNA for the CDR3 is TGTGCCAGCAGCCCTGGACTAGCGGGGGGGCCGAATACGCAGTATTTT. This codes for CASSPGLAGGPNTQYF.

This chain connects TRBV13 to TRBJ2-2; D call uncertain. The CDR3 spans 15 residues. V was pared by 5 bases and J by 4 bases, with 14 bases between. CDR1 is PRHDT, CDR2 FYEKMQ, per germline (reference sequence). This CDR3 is CASSLEDLSTGELFF. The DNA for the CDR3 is TGTGCCAGCAGCCTCGAGGACCTAAGCACCGGGGAGCTGTTTTTT.

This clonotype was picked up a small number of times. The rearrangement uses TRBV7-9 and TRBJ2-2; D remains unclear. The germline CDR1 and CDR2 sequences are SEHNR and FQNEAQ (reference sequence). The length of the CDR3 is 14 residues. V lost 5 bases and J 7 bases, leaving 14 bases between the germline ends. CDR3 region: CASSTQTGSGELFF. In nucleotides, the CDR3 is TGTGCCAGCAGCACCCAGACGGGCAGCGGGGAGCTGTTTTTT.